These 17 T cell receptor beta chains originate from one sample sequenced in a study of neurological immune-mediated disorders. In TCRdb, the 5' RACE reads were re-called with MiXCR into one record per CDR3 protein. The profile shows approximately 58,000 distinct CDR3 sequences, about 10% of them singletons. What was sequenced was PBMCs. These receptors were collected from a man in his fifties or sixties in good health.

In its sample, this clonotype was seen many times. The chain joins TRBV27 to TRBJ2-7, with TRBD1 matching over 9 bases. Germline assignment: CDR1 MNHEY and CDR2 SMNVEV (reference sequence). V was clipped by 5 bases and J by 3 bases; unmatched bases: 14. This CDR3 region has 17 residues. The CDR3 loop reads CASSRKTPGQGGYEQYF. The CDR3 bases are TGTGCCAGCAGTCGGAAAACCCCGGGACAGGGTGGCTACGAGCAGTACTTC.

This clonotype is medium-sized within its sample. The V gene is TRBV5-6, the J gene TRBJ2-1; the D gene could be TRBD1 or TRBD2 (6 bases each). CDR1 is SGHDT, CDR2 YYEEEE, per germline. Trimming took 0 bases from V and 0 from J, leaving 10 bases between them. This CDR3 contains 16 residues. The DNA for the CDR3 is TGTGCCAGCAGCTTGGAACAGGGACTCTCCTACAATGAGCAGTTCTTC. Protein: CASSLEQGLSYNEQFF.

This clonotype appeared many times. J is TRBJ2-7 and V is TRBV28, with TRBD1 matching 9 bases. CDR1 and CDR2 (germline): MDHEN, SYDVKM. This CDR3 is 16 amino acids long. V gave up 6 bases and J gave up 3 bases; unmatched junction bases: 12. The CDR3 sequence is CASSSPGTGKYYEQYF. Written as DNA, the CDR3 is TGTGCCAGCAGCTCCCCCGGGACAGGGAAGTACTACGAGCAGTACTTC. Full variable domain (missing parts from reference TRBV28 and TRBJ2-7): DVKVTQSSRYLVKRTGEKVFLECVQDMDHENMFWYRQDPGLGLRLIYFSYDVKMKEKGDIPEGYSVSREKKERFSLILESASTNQTSMYLCASSSPGTGKYYEQYFGPGTRLTVT.

This clonotype was found many times. The chain couples TRBV7-9 to TRBJ2-2; D is uncertain. The CDR3 contains 16 residues. V lost 6 bases to trimming and J lost 0 bases, with 14 bases between them. Germline values: CDR1 SEHNR, CDR2 FQNEAQ (reference sequence). CDR3 in DNA: TGTGCCAGCAGATCAAGTCCATCGACGAACACCGGGGAGCTGTTTTTT. Its protein product is CASRSSPSTNTGELFF.

This clonotype was counted at least ten times. This chain joins TRBV24-1 and TRBJ1-1; no definite D call. CDR3 size: 13 residues. The V end was cut by 6 bases, the J end by 6 bases, with 13 bases between. Germline lookup yields CDR1 KGHDR and CDR2 SFDVKD. CDR3 residues: CATSPRRGSEAFF. DNA of the CDR3: TGTGCCACCAGTCCTAGGCGGGGTTCTGAAGCTTTCTTT.

This clonotype was observed at least ten times. The rearrangement joins TRBV29-1 to TRBJ2-2, with 7 bases matching TRBD2. Per germline, CDR1 SQVTM and CDR2 ANQGSEA. The V gene end was trimmed by 0 bases and the J gene end by 0 bases; junction bases not matched to a gene: 7. This CDR3 has 17 residues. CDR3 in amino acids: CSVEDPTAGTNTGELFF. The DNA of the CDR3 is TGCAGCGTTGAAGATCCCACAGCGGGGACGAACACCGGGGAGCTGTTTTTT.

This clonotype was seen ten or more times. The chain joins TRBV9 to TRBJ1-2; TRBD1 agrees at 7 bases. Looked up from germline, CDR1 is SGDLS and CDR2 is YYNGEE. CDR3 length: 16 amino acids. V lost 3 bases to trimming and J lost 0 bases; unmatched junction nucleotides: 8. The CDR3 here is CASSGSGGQTNYGYTF. For the CDR3, the DNA is TGTGCCAGCAGCGGATCCGGGGGACAGACTAACTATGGCTACACCTTC. Complete variable domain (other parts from reference TRBV9 and TRBJ1-2): DSGVTQTPKHLITATGQRVTLRCSPRSGDLSVYWYQQSLDQGLQFLIQYYNGEERAKGNILERFSAQQFPDLHSELNLSSLELGDSALYFCASSGSGGQTNYGYTFGSGTRLTVV.

This clonotype was observed at least ten times. The V and J genes are TRBV18 and TRBJ2-7; tentatively, D is TRBD1 (7 bases). V was shortened by 9 bases and J by 2 bases, with 20 bases between the two germline ends. This CDR3 is 15 amino acids long. CDR1 is KGHSH and CDR2 is LQKENI in the germline V gene. CDR3 nucleotide sequence: TGTGCCAGTCACCAACGGGGGACAGAAGCCTACGAGCAGTACTTC. Its protein is CASHQRGTEAYEQYF.

This clonotype showed up many times. This chain links TRBV4-2 with TRBJ1-1; D might be TRBD1 (5 bases). Germline V lookup: CDR1 LGHNA, CDR2 YNFKEQ. The CDR3 runs 14 residues. V was clipped by 3 bases and J by 4 bases, with 12 bases between them. The CDR3 bases are TGTGCCAGCAGCCACCCGGGGGGTGCCACTGAAGCTTTCTTT. It yields the protein CASSHPGGATEAFF.

This clonotype has a handful of counts. J is TRBJ2-2 and V is TRBV7-7; maybe TRBD2 (6 bases). V was shortened by 5 bases and J by 5 bases, with 12 bases between the two germline ends. The CDR3 extends over 14 amino acids. The germline gives CDR1 SSHAT, CDR2 FNYEAQ (reference sequence). CDR3 sequence (DNA): TGTGCCAGCAGCCAGGACTATTCTACCGGGGAGCTGTTTTTT. Protein product: CASSQDYSTGELFF.

This clonotype was seen ten or more times. The rearrangement uses TRBV6-5 and TRBJ1-2; D ambiguous. The V and J ends lost 0 bases and 6 bases respectively, with 23 bases between them. In germline, CDR1 is MNHEY, CDR2 SVGAGI. The CDR3 contains 18 residues. CDR3 bases: TGTGCCAGCAGTTACTCGAAACTGGTAATAGGGCCCCGAGATGGCTACACCTTC. It encodes CASSYSKLVIGPRDGYTF.

Regarding this clonotype: A single base separates this from a much larger clone, so it may be a read error. CDR3 residues: CSGRHGLTEAFF. CDR3 in DNA: TGCAGCGGACGGCATGGGCTGACTGAAGCTTTCTTT. V and J are TRBV29-1 and TRBJ1-1, with D uncertain. The germline V gene has CDR1 SQVTM and CDR2 ANQGSEA. The length of the CDR3 is 12 residues. V lost 7 bases, J lost 5 bases, and 14 bases lay in between.

This clonotype was counted many times. The CDR3 DNA follows: TGTGCCAGCAGCTCCAAAGCGGCTAGCCGACCCTACGAGCAGTACTTC. Its translation is CASSSKAASRPYEQYF. The chain employs TRBV13 and TRBJ2-7; possibly TRBD2 for D (5 bases). V dropped 4 bases and J dropped 2 bases, with 18 bases sitting between them. This CDR3 is 16 amino acids long. Germline V gene lookup returns CDR1 PRHDT and CDR2 FYEKMQ (reference sequence).

This clonotype has a count of ten or more. The J gene is TRBJ1-1, the V gene TRBV6-2 or TRBV6-3; D is unresolved. The V and J ends lost 6 bases and 0 bases respectively, with 11 bases between them. The germline V gene has CDR1 MNHEY and CDR2 SVGEGT. The CDR3 loop spans 14 amino acids. The CDR3 sequence is CASRQQDMNTEAFF. Written as DNA, the CDR3 is TGTGCCAGCAGGCAACAAGACATGAACACTGAAGCTTTCTTT.

At least ten counts were recorded for this clonotype. This chain uses TRBV3-1 with TRBJ1-2; TRBD1 might be the D (6 bases). Germline V gene sequence: CDR1 LGHDT, CDR2 YNNKEL (reference sequence). V gave up 0 bases and J gave up 2 bases, with 10 bases separating them. CDR3 length: 15 residues. CDR3: CASSQDRGVNYGYTF. CDR3 in DNA: TGTGCCAGCAGCCAAGACAGGGGAGTAAACTATGGCTACACCTTC.

This clonotype was counted many times. The chain joins TRBV12-3 or TRBV12-4 to TRBJ1-6; D might be TRBD1 (6 bases). Deletions cut 5 bases from V and 7 bases from J, with 12 bases between. The CDR3 contains 14 residues. The CDR3 region is CASSLRGDNSPLHF. CDR3 sequence (DNA): TGTGCCAGCAGTCTTAGGGGGGACAATTCACCCCTCCACTTT.

This clonotype was seen ten or more times. The chain joins TRBV20-1 to TRBJ2-7; D could derive from TRBD1 or TRBD2 (6 bases each). This CDR3 is built from 13 residues. CDR1 and CDR2 (germline): DFQATT, SNEGSKA (reference sequence). Trimming removed 5 bases from V and 4 bases from J, with 15 bases in between. This CDR3 reads CSAGGLASYEQYF. CDR3 DNA sequence: TGCAGTGCTGGGGGGCTAGCCTCGTACGAGCAGTACTTC.